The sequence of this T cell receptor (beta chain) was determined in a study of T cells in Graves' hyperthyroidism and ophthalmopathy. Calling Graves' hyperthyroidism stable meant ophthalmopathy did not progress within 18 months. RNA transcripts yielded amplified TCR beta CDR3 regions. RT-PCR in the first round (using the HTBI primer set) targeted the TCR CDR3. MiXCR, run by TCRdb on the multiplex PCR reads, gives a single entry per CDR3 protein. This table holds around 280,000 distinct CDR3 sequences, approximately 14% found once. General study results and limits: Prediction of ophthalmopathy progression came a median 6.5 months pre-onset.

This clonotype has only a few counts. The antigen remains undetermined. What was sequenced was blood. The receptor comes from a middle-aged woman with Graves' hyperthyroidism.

CDR3 DNA: TGTGCCAGCAGCCGCTTAGGGACAGTCTCCTCTGGGGCCAACGTCCTGACTTTC. This codes for CASSRLGTVSSGANVLTF. The J gene is TRBJ2-6, the V gene TRBV4-2; 7 nucleotides align to TRBD1. Germline assignment: CDR1 LGHNA and CDR2 YNFKEQ. The V and J ends lost 4 bases and 0 bases, in that order; junction bases with no gene match: 9. CDR3 length equals 18 residues.